The clone carrying this T cell receptor (beta chain) showed up just a few times. Its target is unknown. A read error may produce the germline difference seen at one junction end. In germline, CDR1 is SSHAT, CDR2 FNYEAQ (reference sequence). The CDR3 covers 18 residues. The data are from a study of blood T cells in healthy people across ages. Study-level points and caveats: When one million T cells were used, diversity estimates were thought to be underestimates.

Isolation per sample recovered at least 7 million PBMCs. A second roughly 6 to 12 cycle PCR used barcoded and J-beta primers. Each cDNA molecule carried a tag from a template-switch adaptor that contained 12 random nucleotides. TCRdb fed the 5' RACE reads into MiXCR, producing one record per CDR3 protein. The table includes 450,000 to 700,000 distinct CDR3 sequences, approximately 25% detected once. The receptor comes from a woman in her seventies in good health. Input material: blood. The chain couples TRBV7-7 to TRBJ2-3, with 9 bases that match TRBD2. The chain's CDR3 is CASSLDVSAGGPPDTQYF. Written as DNA, the CDR3 is TGTGCTAGCAGCTTAGATGTTAGTGCGGGGGGGCCTCCGGATACGCAGTATTTT.